This entry concerns a single T cell receptor beta chain. The sample comes from a study of blood T cell repertoires in COVID-19. Study-wide background: Sites across the United States, Italy and Spain contributed samples from acute and convalescent COVID-19. Nucleic acid was either cDNA or gDNA, and it came from T cells, B-cell-depleted T cells, or PBMCs.

Here immunoSEQ multiplex PCR was the method, and the copy in TCRdb shows in-frame clones only, minus some. The sample holds roughly 120,000 clones, more than 70% seen once. This CDR3 is built from 14 residues. Trimming took 3 bases from V and 3 from J; bases not matched to a gene: 2. Germline V gives CDR1 SGHDT, CDR2 YYEEEE. The source is a man between 60 and 75 years old with acute or convalescent COVID-19. The specimen was peripheral blood. V is TRBV5-6 and J is TRBJ2-2; the match to TRBD2 covers 7 bases. The CDR3 DNA sequence: TGTGCCAGCAGCTGGGCGGGGGACACCGGGGAGCTGTTTTTT. Translating gives CASSWAGDTGELFF. The variable domain in full, completed from reference TRBV5-6 and TRBJ2-2, reads DAGVTQSPTHLIKTRGQQVTLRCSPKSGHDTVSWYQQALGQGPQFIFQYYEEEERQRGNFPDRFSGHQFPNYSSELNVNALLLGDSALYLCASSWAGDTGELFFGEGSRLTVL.